The rows below give T cell receptor beta chains drawn from one sample of a study of T cells after yellow fever vaccination. TCRdb itself ran the 5' RACE reads through MiXCR, one entry per CDR3 protein. The table shows some 560,000 distinct CDR3 sequences, with around a sixth occurring only once. The sample here was PBMCs, taken about 5 days after the first yellow fever vaccination. These receptors came from a man between 18 and 29 years old who received the YFV17D yellow fever vaccine. The conserved cysteine and the conserved F or W are not part of the CDR3 here. A D gene is named only where the DNA matches it firmly. Size is stated for part of the rows, as once, few or many counts, or as a class when the clone is expanded.

j_call | v_call | d_call | clone_size | cdr3_aa
TRBJ1-2 | TRBV5-1 | TRBD1 | NA | ASSSTGTKSYT
TRBJ1-3 | TRBV7-9 | NA | many | ASSSGTFGGGNTIY
TRBJ2-7 | TRBV4-3 | TRBD1 | few | ASSQQPGRGPGEQY
TRBJ2-5 | TRBV6-2/TRBV6-3 | TRBD1 | NA | ASSYAGTGNQETQY
TRBJ2-5 | TRBV7-2 | NA | many | ASTPLTLQETQY
TRBJ2-5 | TRBV5-1 | TRBD2 | few | ASSVTSGTQETQY
TRBJ2-1 | TRBV5-1 | NA | many | ASSLEVLQNNEQF
TRBJ2-7 | TRBV11-2 | NA | NA | ATQLGLMGEQY
TRBJ2-7 | TRBV18 | NA | NA | ASSPLTGDLSYEQY
TRBJ2-1 | TRBV6-1 | NA | NA | ASSLLGAQSSYNEQF
TRBJ2-7 | TRBV5-1 | NA | NA | ASSLGQPYEEQY
TRBJ2-7 | TRBV5-1 | TRBD1 | few | ASSLLPTGTSYEQY
TRBJ2-7 | TRBV29-1 | NA | few | SVVQTRSYEQY
TRBJ2-3 | TRBV5-1 | TRBD1 | many | ASSFRRTGSTDTQY
TRBJ2-3 | TRBV7-9 | TRBD2 | NA | ASSLDGGEDTQY
TRBJ2-2 | TRBV4-2 | NA | many | ASSQERGGLNTGELF
TRBJ2-6 | TRBV18 | TRBD2 | few | ASSRNVGGGTSGANVLT
TRBJ2-7 | TRBV5-1 | NA | many | ASRTMTGLDYEQY
TRBJ1-2 | TRBV5-1 | NA | few | ASSLGQLNYNYGYT
TRBJ2-3 | TRBV5-1 | TRBD2 | many | ASSLTSGGDTQY
TRBJ2-7 | TRBV7-2 | TRBD2 | few | ASSSTSGYEQY
TRBJ1-1 | TRBV7-2 | TRBD1 | few | ASSFVTGGSAF
TRBJ2-1 | TRBV20-1 | TRBD1 | NA | SARTGQGSFNEQF
TRBJ2-2 | TRBV4-1 | TRBD2 | few | ASSQYSLLLERGDDTGELF
TRBJ1-6 | TRBV4-1 | NA | many | ASSQDQGYNSPLH
TRBJ1-5 | TRBV15 | NA | few | ATSSIRARTGDQPQH
TRBJ1-1 | TRBV3-1 | NA | few | ASTGSTEAF
TRBJ1-1 | TRBV6-2/TRBV6-3 | NA | few | ASSGSLTEAF
TRBJ1-3 | TRBV4-1 | NA | few | ASSQEALSGNTIY
TRBJ2-1 | TRBV6-1 | NA | NA | ASRKGADPSSYNEQF
TRBJ2-7 | TRBV6-5 | NA | few | ASTNGVHEQY
TRBJ1-1 | TRBV20-1 | TRBD1 | few | SAREQGMTEAF
TRBJ2-1 | TRBV11-2 | NA | NA | ASSLLGLATSSYNEQF
TRBJ2-5 | TRBV2 | TRBD2 | few | ASSEAGGGTQY
TRBJ2-5 | TRBV6-5 | NA | NA | ASSYSNGGVETQY
TRBJ2-7 | TRBV19 | TRBD1 | many | AGRQGRYEQY
TRBJ1-1 | TRBV5-1 | NA | few | ASSPTETVNTEAF
TRBJ1-2 | TRBV7-2 | TRBD1 | NA | ASSLVTGTEYGYT
TRBJ2-3 | TRBV5-1 | NA | NA | ASSGGGQPGEDTQY
TRBJ2-3 | TRBV5-1 | NA | few | ASSLDGPPDTQY
TRBJ1-2 | TRBV25-1 | TRBD1 | NA | ASSVNTGGRGGYT
TRBJ2-7 | TRBV28 | TRBD2 | many | ASSFGGGGYEQY
TRBJ2-1 | TRBV4-3 | NA | few | ASSQGIIDNEQF
TRBJ1-2 | TRBV7-9 | TRBD1 | NA | ASSHNDRAHGYT
TRBJ2-7 | TRBV20-1 | NA | NA | SARGGRGYEQY
TRBJ1-6 | TRBV7-2 | NA | NA | ASSPAAGVIPLH
TRBJ2-7 | TRBV4-1 | NA | NA | ASSHRTPHSYEQY
TRBJ1-1 | TRBV20-1 | TRBD1 | few | SASKDRANTEAF